This entry concerns a single T cell receptor (beta chain). Antigen specificity is unknown. These data are taken from a study of post-analysis software for immune sequencing data. Study details: Both relapsing-remitting and secondary progressive multiple sclerosis featured among the disease courses, as did progressive-relapsing multiple sclerosis. Overall study findings and caveats: People with multiple sclerosis had a significantly lower normalized Chao1 diversity than controls did.

The TCR beta cDNA libraries carried unique molecular identifiers. TCRdb analysed the PCR reads with MiXCR anew, one entry per CDR3 protein. The table records some 700,000 distinct CDR3 sequences, approximately 60% of them present only once. The clonotype was recovered from a girl aged 2 to 9 with multiple sclerosis. Sequencing input: blood.

The CDR3 here is CASSLYEAKNIQYF. CDR3 nucleotides: TGCGCCAGCAGCTTGTATGAAGCCAAAAACATTCAGTACTTC. The gene calls are TRBV5-1 and TRBJ2-4; D not certain. The CDR3 is 14 residues long. Trimming stripped 1 base from V and 0 bases from J, with 5 bases between. Germline-derived CDR1 and CDR2 are SGHRS and YFSETQ.